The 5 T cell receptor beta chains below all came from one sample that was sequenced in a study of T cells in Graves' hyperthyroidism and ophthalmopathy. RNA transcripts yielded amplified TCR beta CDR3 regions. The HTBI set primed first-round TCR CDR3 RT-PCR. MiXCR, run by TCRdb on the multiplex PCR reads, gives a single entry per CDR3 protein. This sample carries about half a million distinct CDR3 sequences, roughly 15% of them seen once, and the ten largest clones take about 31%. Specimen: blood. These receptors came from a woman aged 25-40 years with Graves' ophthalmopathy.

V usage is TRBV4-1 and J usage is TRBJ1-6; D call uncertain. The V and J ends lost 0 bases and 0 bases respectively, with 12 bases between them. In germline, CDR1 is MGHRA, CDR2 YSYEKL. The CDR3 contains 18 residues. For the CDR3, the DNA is TGCGCCAGCAGCCAAGATCCGCGGGGATTCTCCTATAATTCACCCCTCCACTTT. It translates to CASSQDPRGFSYNSPLHF.

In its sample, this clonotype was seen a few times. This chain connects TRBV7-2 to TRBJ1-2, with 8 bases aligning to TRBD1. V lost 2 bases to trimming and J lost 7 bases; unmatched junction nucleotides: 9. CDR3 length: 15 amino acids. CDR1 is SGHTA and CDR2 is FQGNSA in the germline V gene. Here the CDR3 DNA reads TGTGCCAGCAGCTTACCCGGGACAGGTTCGGGTGGCTACACCTTC. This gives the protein CASSLPGTGSGGYTF.

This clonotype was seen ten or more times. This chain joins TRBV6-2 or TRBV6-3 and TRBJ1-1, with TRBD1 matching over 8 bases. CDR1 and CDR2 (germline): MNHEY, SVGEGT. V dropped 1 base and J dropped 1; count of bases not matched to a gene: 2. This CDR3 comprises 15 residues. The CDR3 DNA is TGTGCCAGCAGTTACTTTGGGACAGGGAACACTGAAGCTTTCTTT. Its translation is CASSYFGTGNTEAFF.

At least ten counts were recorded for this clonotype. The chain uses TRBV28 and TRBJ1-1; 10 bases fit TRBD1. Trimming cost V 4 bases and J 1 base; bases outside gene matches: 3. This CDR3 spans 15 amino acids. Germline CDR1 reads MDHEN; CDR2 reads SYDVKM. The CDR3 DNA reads TGTGCCAGCAGTTACCGGGACAGGGGGAACACTGAAGCTTTCTTT. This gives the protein CASSYRDRGNTEAFF.

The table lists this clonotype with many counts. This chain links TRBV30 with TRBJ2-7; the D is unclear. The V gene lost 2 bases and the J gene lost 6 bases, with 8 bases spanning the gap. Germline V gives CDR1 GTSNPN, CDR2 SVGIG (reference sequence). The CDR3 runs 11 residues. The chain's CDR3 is CAWSKPLEQYF. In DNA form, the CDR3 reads TGTGCCTGGAGTAAACCGCTCGAGCAGTACTTC.